This T cell receptor (beta chain) is from a study of sequential checkpoint blockade in melanoma. Study-wide findings and caveats: Mutational load did not correlate with tumor T-cell fraction or clonality.

Indicated treatment: randomized to nivolumab then ipilimumab (arm A) or the reverse (arm B). Assay used: immunoSEQ multiplex PCR; TCRdb lists only in-frame clones, some missing. This table has several thousand clones, roughly 21% appearing once. As to this clone: The antigen remains undetermined.

This TCR was recovered from a human patient with melanoma. Some clones in this sample may be carry-over from other donors' samples. This specimen consisted of tumor tissue (inferred from file names), obtained from a patient given nivolumab and ipilimumab in sequence.

The CDR3 reads CASSAGQGGGDTQYF. In nucleotides, the CDR3 is TGTGCCAGCAGCGCGGGACAGGGAGGAGGGGATACGCAGTATTTT. This rearrangement joins TRBV9 to TRBJ2-3, with 9 nucleotides matching TRBD1. Germline CDR1 is SGDLS and CDR2 is YYNGEE. This CDR3 has 15 amino acids. The ends lost 3 bases at V and 6 bases at J; junction bases unmatched: 8.